A selection of T cell receptor beta chains follows, all from one sample in a study of T cells in Graves' hyperthyroidism and ophthalmopathy. TCRdb reanalysed the multiplex PCR reads using MiXCR and keeps one entry per CDR3 protein. This sample carries approximately 600,000 distinct CDR3 sequences, less than 25% of them seen once, and the ten largest clones take over 30%. The sequencing input was blood. The receptors stem from a man younger than 40 with Graves' ophthalmopathy. Each CDR3 is given with its conserved first and last residue.

CDR3 length	V gene	J gene	CDR3 protein
20	TRBV6-1	TRBJ2-1	CASSRRPGTSGMMLGNEQFF
15	TRBV3-1	TRBJ2-1	CASSHRRTGGNEQFF
14	TRBV20-1	TRBJ1-2	CSASPGQGPNGYTF
12	TRBV12-3/TRBV12-4	TRBJ2-3	CAIGTGLDTQYF
14	TRBV6-1	TRBJ1-1	CASRGTGYLTEAFF
14	TRBV5-8	TRBJ1-2	CASSWATGNYGYTF
16	TRBV5-1	TRBJ2-2	CASSEIAGGGSGELFF
13	TRBV6-2/TRBV6-3	TRBJ1-5	CASSEGGRQPQHF
14	TRBV14	TRBJ2-7	CASSQDGEGTEQYF
14	TRBV7-9	TRBJ1-2	CASSLGQGVDGYTF
16	TRBV6-1	TRBJ2-6	CASSEQGASGANVLTF
15	TRBV11-2	TRBJ2-7	CASSPGLTGNYEQYF
15	TRBV7-8	TRBJ2-3	CASSRERFFTDTQYF
13	TRBV7-6	TRBJ2-3	CASSSRMYDTQYF
16	TRBV7-6	TRBJ2-3	CASSRSGGLSTDTQYF
12	TRBV3-1	TRBJ1-3	CASSRNGNTIYF
15	TRBV5-1	TRBJ2-7	CASTFSPDRAYEQYF
13	TRBV30	TRBJ1-2	CAWNNPASYGYTF
14	TRBV28	TRBJ2-7	CASSLFPGSYEQYF
12	TRBV28	TRBJ2-7	CASSLLSYEQYF
14	TRBV7-9	TRBJ2-3	CASSPDTLTDTQYF
13	TRBV13	TRBJ2-7	CASSPGRRNEQYF
14	TRBV18	TRBJ1-2	CASSVDRGSYGYTF
16	TRBV27	TRBJ2-7	CASSLRQVPSGYEQYF
16	TRBV3-1	TRBJ1-1	CASSQGGGPLNTEAFF
11	TRBV4-1	TRBJ2-1	CASSHSNEQFF
11	TRBV5-1	TRBJ2-7	CASSSAYEQYF
13	TRBV5-1	TRBJ2-1	CASSYGSLNEQFF
17	TRBV7-8	TRBJ2-1	CASSLTTRGSSYNEQFF
14	TRBV7-9	TRBJ1-2	CASSPGQGRYGYTF
14	TRBV28	TRBJ2-1	CASSQTESYNEQFF
14	TRBV7-9	TRBJ2-5	CTSRLEGQQETQYF
14	TRBV27	TRBJ2-7	CASSLARILHEQYF
16	TRBV3-1	TRBJ1-4	CASSHGPAAGGEKLFF
15	TRBV12-3/TRBV12-4	TRBJ1-3	CASSFYGHSGNTIYF
15	TRBV11-2	TRBJ2-3	CASSLAGPLGDTQYF
15	TRBV6-2/TRBV6-3	TRBJ1-3	CASNVGQGSGNTIYF
15	TRBV27	TRBJ2-7	CASRADGTLLYEQYF
12	TRBV28	TRBJ2-2	CASEGNTGELFF
15	TRBV3-1	TRBJ2-3	CASSPPTGRPDTQYF
12	TRBV10-3	TRBJ1-1	CAISLGDTEAFF
16	TRBV15	TRBJ2-7	CATSVLPGLVPYEQYF
14	TRBV20-1	TRBJ1-5	CSARSGESNQPQHF
15	TRBV11-2	TRBJ2-5	CASSLDPGHQETQYF
13	TRBV29-1	TRBJ1-1	CSVETGGDFGAFF
14	TRBV5-1	TRBJ2-7	CASSLETGLSEQYF
14	TRBV5-6	TRBJ1-2	CASSSTGGLDGYTF
14	TRBV30	TRBJ1-1	CAWKSGSPNTEAFF
11	TRBV6-2/TRBV6-3	TRBJ2-7	CASSYQQEQYF
17	TRBV18	TRBJ2-1	CASSPRPTSGRANEQFF